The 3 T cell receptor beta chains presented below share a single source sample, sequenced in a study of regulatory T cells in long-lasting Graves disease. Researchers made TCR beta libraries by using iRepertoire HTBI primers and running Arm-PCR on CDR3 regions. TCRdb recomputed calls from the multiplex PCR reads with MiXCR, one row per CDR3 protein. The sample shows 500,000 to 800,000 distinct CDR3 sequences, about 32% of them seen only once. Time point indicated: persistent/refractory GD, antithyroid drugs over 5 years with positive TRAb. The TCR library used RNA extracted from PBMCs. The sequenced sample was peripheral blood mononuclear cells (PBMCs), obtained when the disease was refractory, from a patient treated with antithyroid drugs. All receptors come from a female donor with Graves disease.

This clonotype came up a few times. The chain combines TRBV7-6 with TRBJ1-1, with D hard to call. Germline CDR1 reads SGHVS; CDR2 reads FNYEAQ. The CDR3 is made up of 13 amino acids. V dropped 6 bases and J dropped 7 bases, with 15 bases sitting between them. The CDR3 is CASSAVPRNEAFF. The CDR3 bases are TGTGCCAGCAGTGCCGTGCCGCGCAATGAAGCTTTCTTT.

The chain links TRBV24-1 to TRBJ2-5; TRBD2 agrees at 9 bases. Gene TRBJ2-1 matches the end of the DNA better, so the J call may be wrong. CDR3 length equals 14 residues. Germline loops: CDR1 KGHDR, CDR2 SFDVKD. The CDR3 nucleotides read TGTGCCACCAGTGCCGCGGGAGGGCCTTATGAGCAGTTCTTC. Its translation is CATSAAGGPYEQFF.

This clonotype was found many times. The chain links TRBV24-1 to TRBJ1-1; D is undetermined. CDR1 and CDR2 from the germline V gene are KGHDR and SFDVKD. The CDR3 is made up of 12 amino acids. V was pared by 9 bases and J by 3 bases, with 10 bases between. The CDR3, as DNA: TGTGCCACCGCGAGGAGGGACACTGAAGCTTTCTTT. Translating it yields CATARRDTEAFF.